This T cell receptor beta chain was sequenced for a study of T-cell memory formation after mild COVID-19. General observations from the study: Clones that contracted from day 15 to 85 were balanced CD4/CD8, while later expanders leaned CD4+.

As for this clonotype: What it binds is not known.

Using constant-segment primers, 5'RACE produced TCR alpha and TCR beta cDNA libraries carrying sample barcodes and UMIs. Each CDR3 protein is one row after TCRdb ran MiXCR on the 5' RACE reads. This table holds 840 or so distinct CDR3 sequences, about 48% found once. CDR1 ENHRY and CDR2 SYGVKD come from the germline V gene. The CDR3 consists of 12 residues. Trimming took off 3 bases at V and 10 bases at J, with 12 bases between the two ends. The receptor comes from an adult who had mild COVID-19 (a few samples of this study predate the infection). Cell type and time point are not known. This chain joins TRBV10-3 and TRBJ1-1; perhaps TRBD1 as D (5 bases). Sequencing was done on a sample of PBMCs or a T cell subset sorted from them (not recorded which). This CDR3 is CAISEPGEGAFF. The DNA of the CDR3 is TGTGCCATCAGTGAACCGGGGGAAGGAGCTTTCTTT.